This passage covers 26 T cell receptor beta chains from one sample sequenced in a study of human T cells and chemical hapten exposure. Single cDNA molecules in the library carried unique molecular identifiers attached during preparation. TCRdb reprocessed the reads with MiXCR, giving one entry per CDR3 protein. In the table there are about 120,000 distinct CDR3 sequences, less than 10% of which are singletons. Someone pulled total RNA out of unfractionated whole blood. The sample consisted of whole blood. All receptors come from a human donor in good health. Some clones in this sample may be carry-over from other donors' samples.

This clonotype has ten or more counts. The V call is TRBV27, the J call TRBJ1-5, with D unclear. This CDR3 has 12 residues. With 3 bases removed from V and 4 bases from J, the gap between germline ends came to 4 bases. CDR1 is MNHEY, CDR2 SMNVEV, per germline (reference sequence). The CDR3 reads CASSFNNQPQHF. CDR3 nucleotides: TGTGCCAGCAGTTTCAATAATCAGCCCCAGCATTTT.

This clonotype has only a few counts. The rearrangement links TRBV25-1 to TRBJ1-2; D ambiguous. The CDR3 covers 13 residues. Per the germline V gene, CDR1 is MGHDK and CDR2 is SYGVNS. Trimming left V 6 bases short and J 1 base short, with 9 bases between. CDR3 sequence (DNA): TGTGCCAGCAGGCCTGCCAGTAACTATGGCTACACCTTC. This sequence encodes CASRPASNYGYTF.

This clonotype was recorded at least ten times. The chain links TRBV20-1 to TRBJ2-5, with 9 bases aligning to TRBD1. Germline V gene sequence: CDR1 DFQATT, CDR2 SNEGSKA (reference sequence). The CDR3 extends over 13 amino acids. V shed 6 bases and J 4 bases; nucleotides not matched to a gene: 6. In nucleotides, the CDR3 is TGCAGTGCCATACAGGGGGCGGGAGAGACCCAGTACTTC. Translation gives CSAIQGAGETQYF.

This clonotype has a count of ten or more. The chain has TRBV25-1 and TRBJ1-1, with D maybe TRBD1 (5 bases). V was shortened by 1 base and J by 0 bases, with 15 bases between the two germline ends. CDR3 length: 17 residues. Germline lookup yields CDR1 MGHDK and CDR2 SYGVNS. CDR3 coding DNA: TGTGCCAGCAGTGAATCTAACCCAGCAGGGATGAACACTGAAGCTTTCTTT. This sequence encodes CASSESNPAGMNTEAFF.

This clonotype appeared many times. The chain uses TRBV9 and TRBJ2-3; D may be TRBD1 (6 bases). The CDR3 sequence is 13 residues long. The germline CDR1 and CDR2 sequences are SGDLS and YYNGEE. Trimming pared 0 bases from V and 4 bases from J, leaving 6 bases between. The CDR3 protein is CASSVAGADTQYF. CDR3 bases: TGTGCCAGCAGCGTAGCAGGGGCAGATACGCAGTATTTT.

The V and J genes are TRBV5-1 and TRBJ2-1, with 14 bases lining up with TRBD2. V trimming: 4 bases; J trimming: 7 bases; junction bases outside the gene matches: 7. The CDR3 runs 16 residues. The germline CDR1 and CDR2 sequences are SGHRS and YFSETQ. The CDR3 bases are TGCGCCAGCAGCAGTCAGACTAGCGGGGGGGCAAATGAGCAGTTCTTC. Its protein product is CASSSQTSGGANEQFF.

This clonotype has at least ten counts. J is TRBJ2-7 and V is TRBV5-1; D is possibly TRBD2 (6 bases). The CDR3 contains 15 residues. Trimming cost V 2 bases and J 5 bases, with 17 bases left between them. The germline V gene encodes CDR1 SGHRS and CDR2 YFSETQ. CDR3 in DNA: TGCGCCAGCAGCTTACTGGCGGGGCAGGGCCACGAGCAGTACTTC. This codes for CASSLLAGQGHEQYF.

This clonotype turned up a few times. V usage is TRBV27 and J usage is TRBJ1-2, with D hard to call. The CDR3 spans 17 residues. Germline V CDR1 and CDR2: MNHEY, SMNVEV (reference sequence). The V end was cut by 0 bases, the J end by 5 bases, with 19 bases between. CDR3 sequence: CASSLSRGAGDDYGYTF. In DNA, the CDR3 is TGTGCCAGCAGTTTATCGAGAGGTGCAGGAGACGATTATGGCTACACCTTC.

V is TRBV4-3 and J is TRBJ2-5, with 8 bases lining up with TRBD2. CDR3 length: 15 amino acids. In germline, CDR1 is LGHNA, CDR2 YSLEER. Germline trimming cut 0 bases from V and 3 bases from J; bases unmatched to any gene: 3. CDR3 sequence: CASSQEGTREETQYF. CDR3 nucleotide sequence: TGCGCCAGCAGCCAAGAGGGGACTAGAGAAGAGACCCAGTACTTC.

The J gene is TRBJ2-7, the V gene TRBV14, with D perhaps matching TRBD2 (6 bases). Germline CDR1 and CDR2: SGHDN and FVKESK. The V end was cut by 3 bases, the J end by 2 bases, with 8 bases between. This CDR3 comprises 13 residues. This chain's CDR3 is CASSQEGAYEQYF. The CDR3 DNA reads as TGTGCCAGCAGCCAGGAGGGAGCCTACGAGCAGTACTTC.

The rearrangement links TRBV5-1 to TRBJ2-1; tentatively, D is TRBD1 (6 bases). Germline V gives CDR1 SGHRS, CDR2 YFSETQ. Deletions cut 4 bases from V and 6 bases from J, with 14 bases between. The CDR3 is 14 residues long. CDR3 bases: TGCGCCAGCAGCCAGACAGGAAATAGCAATGAGCAGTTCTTC. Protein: CASSQTGNSNEQFF. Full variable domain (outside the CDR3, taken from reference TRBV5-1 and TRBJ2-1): KAGVTQTPRYLIKTRGQQVTLSCSPISGHRSVSWYQQTPGQGLQFLFEYFSETQRNKGNFPGRFSGRQFSNSRSEMNVSTLELGDSALYLCASSQTGNSNEQFFGPGTRLTVL.

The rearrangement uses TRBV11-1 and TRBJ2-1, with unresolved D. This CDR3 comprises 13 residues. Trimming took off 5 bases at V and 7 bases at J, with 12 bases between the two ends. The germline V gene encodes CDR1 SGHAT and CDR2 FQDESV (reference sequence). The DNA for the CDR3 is TGTGCCAGCAGCACCCGCCCCACTAATGAGCAGTTCTTC. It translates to CASSTRPTNEQFF.

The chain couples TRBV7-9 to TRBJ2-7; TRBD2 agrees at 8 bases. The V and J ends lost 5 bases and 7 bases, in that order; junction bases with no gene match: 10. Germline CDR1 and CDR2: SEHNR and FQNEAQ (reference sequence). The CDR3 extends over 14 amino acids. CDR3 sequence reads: CASSLPGTRSEQYF. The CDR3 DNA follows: TGTGCCAGCAGCCTGCCGGGGACTAGGAGTGAGCAGTACTTC.

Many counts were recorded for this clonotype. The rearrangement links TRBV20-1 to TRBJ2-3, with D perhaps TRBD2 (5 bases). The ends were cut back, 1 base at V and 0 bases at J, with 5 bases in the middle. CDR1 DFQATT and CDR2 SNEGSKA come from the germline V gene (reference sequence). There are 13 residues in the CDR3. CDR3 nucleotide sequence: TGCAGTGCTAGAGGAGGGAGCACAGATACGCAGTATTTT. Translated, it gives CSARGGSTDTQYF.

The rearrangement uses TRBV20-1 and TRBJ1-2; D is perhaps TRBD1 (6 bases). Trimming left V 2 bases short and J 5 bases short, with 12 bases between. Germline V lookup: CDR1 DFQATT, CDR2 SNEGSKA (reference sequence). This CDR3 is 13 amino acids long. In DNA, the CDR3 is TGCAGTGCTAGATGGGGGGCTCCTTATGGCTACACCTTC. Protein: CSARWGAPYGYTF.

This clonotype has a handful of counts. The CDR3 DNA sequence: TGTGCCAGCAGGGAGGCGGGAGGGCAGTTCTTC. Its protein product is CASREAGGQFF. This chain joins TRBV12-3 or TRBV12-4 and TRBJ2-1, with 8 bases matching TRBD2. Trimming took 6 bases from V and 12 from J; bases not matched to a gene: 4. The CDR3 spans 11 residues.

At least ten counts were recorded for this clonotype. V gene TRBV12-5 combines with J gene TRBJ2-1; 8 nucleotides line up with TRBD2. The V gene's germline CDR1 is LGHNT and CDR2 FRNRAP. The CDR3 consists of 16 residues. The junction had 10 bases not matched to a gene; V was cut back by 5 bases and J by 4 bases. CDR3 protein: CASGDSGTTIYNEQFF. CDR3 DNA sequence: TGTGCTAGTGGTGATAGCGGGACAACAATATACAATGAGCAGTTCTTC.

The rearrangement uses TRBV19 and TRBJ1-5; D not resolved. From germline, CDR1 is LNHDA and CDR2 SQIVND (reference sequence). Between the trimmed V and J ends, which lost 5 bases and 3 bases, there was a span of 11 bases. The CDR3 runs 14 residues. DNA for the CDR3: TGTGCCAGTAGTCCCTCCTGGGACAATCAGCCCCAGCATTTT. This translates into CASSPSWDNQPQHF.

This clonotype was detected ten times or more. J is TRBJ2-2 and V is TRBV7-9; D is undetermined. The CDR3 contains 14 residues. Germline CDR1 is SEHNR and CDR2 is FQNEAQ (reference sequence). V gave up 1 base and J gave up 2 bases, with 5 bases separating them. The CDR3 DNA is TGTGCCAGCAGCTTAGTACTCAACACCGGGGAGCTGTTTTTT. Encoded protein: CASSLVLNTGELFF.

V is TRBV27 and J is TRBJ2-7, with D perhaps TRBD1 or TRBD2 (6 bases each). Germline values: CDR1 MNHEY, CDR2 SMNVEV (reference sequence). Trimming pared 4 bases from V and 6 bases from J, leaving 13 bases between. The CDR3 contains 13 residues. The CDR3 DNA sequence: TGTGCCAGCAGTTGGGGGGCCGGAGGCGAGCAGTACTTC. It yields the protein CASSWGAGGEQYF.

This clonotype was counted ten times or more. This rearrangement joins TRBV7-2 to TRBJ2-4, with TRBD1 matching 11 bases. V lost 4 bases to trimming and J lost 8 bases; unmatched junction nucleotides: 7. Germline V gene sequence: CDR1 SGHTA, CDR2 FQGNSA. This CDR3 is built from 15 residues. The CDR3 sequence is CASSSGQGALDIQYF. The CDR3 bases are TGTGCCAGCAGCTCTGGACAGGGGGCGTTGGACATTCAGTACTTC.

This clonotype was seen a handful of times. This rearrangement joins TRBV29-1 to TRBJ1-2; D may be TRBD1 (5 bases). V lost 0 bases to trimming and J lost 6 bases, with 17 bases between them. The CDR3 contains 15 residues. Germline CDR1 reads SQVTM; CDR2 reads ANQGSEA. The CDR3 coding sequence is TGCAGCGTTGAAGAAATCCCAACGGGGCTGGATGGCTACACCTTC. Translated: CSVEEIPTGLDGYTF.

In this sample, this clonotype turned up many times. CDR3 in amino acids: CAISEGGLRQGGNQPQHF. The CDR3, as DNA: TGTGCCATCAGTGAAGGCGGGCTGCGACAGGGAGGCAATCAGCCCCAGCATTTT. This chain connects TRBV10-3 to TRBJ1-5; 7 positions agree with TRBD1. The CDR3 is 18 amino acids. The ends lost 3 bases at V and 2 bases at J; junction bases unmatched: 13. Germline CDR1 is ENHRY and CDR2 is SYGVKD.

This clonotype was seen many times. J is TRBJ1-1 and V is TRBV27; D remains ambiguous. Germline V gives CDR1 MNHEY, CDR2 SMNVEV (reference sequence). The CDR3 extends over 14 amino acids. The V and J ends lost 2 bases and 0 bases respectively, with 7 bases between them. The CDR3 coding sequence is TGTGCCAGCAGTTTACGGGGATTGAACACTGAAGCTTTCTTT. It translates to CASSLRGLNTEAFF.

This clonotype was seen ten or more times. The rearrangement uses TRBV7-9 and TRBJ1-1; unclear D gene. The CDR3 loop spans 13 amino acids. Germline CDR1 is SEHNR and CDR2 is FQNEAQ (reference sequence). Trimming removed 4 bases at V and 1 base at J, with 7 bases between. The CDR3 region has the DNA TGTGCCAGCAGCTCCCGGGAGAACACTGAAGCTTTCTTT. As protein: CASSSRENTEAFF.

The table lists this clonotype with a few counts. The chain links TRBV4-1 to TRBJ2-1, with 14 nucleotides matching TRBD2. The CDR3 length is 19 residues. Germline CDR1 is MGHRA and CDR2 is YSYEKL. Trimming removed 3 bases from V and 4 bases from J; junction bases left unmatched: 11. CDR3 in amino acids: CASSHEPGLAGVLYNEQFF. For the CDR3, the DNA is TGCGCCAGCAGCCATGAACCGGGACTAGCGGGAGTCCTTTACAATGAGCAGTTCTTC.